The 28 T cell receptor beta chains below were found in one sample sequenced in a study of blood T cell repertoires in COVID-19. Here immunoSEQ multiplex PCR was the method, and the copy in TCRdb shows in-frame clones only, minus some. Of approximately 140,000 clones in the sample, 70% to 90% are singletons; the top ten hold roughly 8%. The sample was peripheral blood. The source is a woman aged 55-70 years with COVID-19, enrolled during active disease.

The rearrangement joins TRBV14 to TRBJ2-2; 9 bases align to TRBD1. Trimming at V came to 5 bases and at J to 3 bases, leaving 4 bases not matched to a gene. Germline lookup yields CDR1 SGHDN and CDR2 FVKESK. This CDR3 has 15 amino acids. CDR3 in amino acids: CASSAWTGDTGELFF. The CDR3 nucleotides are TGTGCCAGCAGCGCTTGGACAGGGGACACCGGGGAGCTGTTTTTT.

The chain links TRBV5-4 to TRBJ1-2; 10 bases map to TRBD1. Trimming cost V 4 bases and J 8 bases; bases outside gene matches: 5. The CDR3 sequence is 13 residues long. From germline, CDR1 is SGHNT and CDR2 YYREEE (reference sequence). Here the CDR3 DNA reads TGTGCCAGCAGCGCGGGACAGGGGAACGGCTACACCTTC. The encoded protein is CASSAGQGNGYTF.

The genes are TRBV25-1 and TRBJ2-7, with 11 bases identical to TRBD1. CDR1 and CDR2 (germline): MGHDK, SYGVNS. The CDR3 runs to 15 residues. V lost 5 bases and J lost 5; bases outside the gene matches: 8. CDR3 in amino acids: CASSLGDRGDDEQYF. The CDR3 coding sequence is TGTGCCAGCAGTTTAGGGGACAGGGGGGACGACGAGCAGTACTTC.

The chain links TRBV18 to TRBJ1-2, with D perhaps matching TRBD1 (5 bases). This CDR3 has 17 amino acids. With 1 base removed from V and 3 bases from J, the gap between germline ends came to 18 bases. Per germline, CDR1 KGHSH and CDR2 LQKENI. The CDR3 nucleotides are TGTGCCAGCTCACCACGCGGGTCGGGGGAGGCGGACTATGGCTACACCTTC. Translated, it gives CASSPRGSGEADYGYTF.

The J gene is TRBJ1-2, the V gene TRBV7-9; TRBD1 matches at 9 bases. CDR1 is SEHNR, CDR2 FQNEAQ, per germline (reference sequence). After removal of 1 base from V and 8 bases from J, the junction contained 2 bases not matched to a gene. CDR3 length: 13 residues. CDR3 bases: TGTGCCAGCAGCTTAGACAGGGGGCGCGGCTACACCTTC. Residues: CASSLDRGRGYTF.

V is TRBV28 and J is TRBJ2-7; 9 bases are a match to TRBD1. J lost 4 bases, V lost 3 bases, and 7 bases had no gene match. The CDR3 has 15 amino acids. The germline CDR1 and CDR2 sequences are MDHEN and SYDVKM. The CDR3 is CASSLVGQGQYEQYF. The DNA of the CDR3 is TGTGCCAGCAGTTTGGTTGGACAGGGGCAATACGAGCAGTACTTC.

CDR3 DNA sequence: TGTGCCAGTAGTATATATGGGGACAGACAAAACATTCAGTACTTC. Its protein is CASSIYGDRQNIQYF. The rearrangement joins TRBV19 to TRBJ2-4, with 7 bases lining up with TRBD1. Germline V gene lookup returns CDR1 LNHDA and CDR2 SQIVND (reference sequence). The V and J ends lost 2 bases and 5 bases, in that order; junction bases with no gene match: 6. The CDR3 extends over 15 amino acids.

CDR3 sequence (DNA): TGCGCCAGCAGCTTGAATTTGGTCGCGGCGCTTGGCTACACCTTC. Translated, it gives CASSLNLVAALGYTF. The chain recombines TRBV5-1 with TRBJ1-2, with no clear D. CDR3 size: 15 residues. Deletions cut 1 base from V and 7 bases from J, with 17 bases between. Germline CDR1 SGHRS, CDR2 YFSETQ.

The gene calls are TRBV4-1 and TRBJ2-7, with D possibly matching TRBD1 (6 bases). This CDR3 region has 16 residues. CDR1 and CDR2 (germline): MGHRA, YSYEKL. Trimming took 0 bases from V and 4 from J, leaving 16 bases between them. The CDR3 DNA reads as TGCGCCAGCAGCCAAGATGGACAGAGCACGGGGTACGAGCAGTACTTC. Protein: CASSQDGQSTGYEQYF.

J is TRBJ1-1 and V is TRBV11-2, with D hard to call. The length of the CDR3 is 13 residues. Germline assignment: CDR1 SGHAT and CDR2 FQNNGV. V dropped 3 bases and J dropped 1 base, with 6 bases sitting between them. The CDR3: CASSFVRNTEAFF. CDR3 nucleotides: TGTGCCAGCAGCTTCGTCCGGAACACTGAAGCTTTCTTT.

V is TRBV7-2 and J is TRBJ2-5; TRBD2 agrees at 8 bases. The length of the CDR3 is 14 residues. V lost 5 bases and J lost 2; bases outside the gene matches: 4. Per the germline V gene, CDR1 is SGHTA and CDR2 is FQGNSA. CDR3 coding DNA: TGTGCCAGCAGCCCGGAGCGGGGGCAAGAGACCCAGTACTTC. Translation: CASSPERGQETQYF.

The genes are TRBV6-1 and TRBJ2-3; 7 positions agree with TRBD1. After removal of 2 bases from V and 1 base from J, the junction contained 9 bases not matched to a gene. In germline, CDR1 is MNHNS, CDR2 SASEGT. The CDR3 covers 17 residues. The CDR3 is CASSEIGQGEGTDTQYF. For the CDR3, the DNA is TGTGCCAGCAGTGAAATAGGGCAGGGGGAAGGCACAGATACGCAGTATTTT.

The chain uses TRBV6-2 or TRBV6-3 and TRBJ1-4, with D unresolved. This CDR3 has 15 residues. The ends were cut back, 5 bases at V and 0 bases at J, with 10 bases in the middle. The germline V gene has CDR1 MNHEY and CDR2 SVGEGT. This chain's CDR3 is CASSRGSATNEKLFF. For the CDR3, the DNA is TGTGCCAGCAGTAGAGGATCTGCAACTAATGAAAAACTGTTTTTT.

The chain has TRBV2 and TRBJ1-6; 8 nucleotides line up with TRBD1. The J segment lost 0 bases and the V segment lost 6 bases, leaving 10 bases of the junction unmatched. Germline CDR1 and CDR2: SNHLY and FYNNEI. This CDR3 has 18 amino acids. The CDR3, as DNA: TGTGCCAGCAGCTCACCGGGACAGGTTTTCTCCTATAATTCACCCCTCCACTTT. Encoded protein: CASSSPGQVFSYNSPLHF.

This chain connects TRBV9 to TRBJ1-2; no firm D call. V was pared by 1 base and J by 4 bases, with 8 bases between. The CDR3 sequence is 13 residues long. The germline V gene encodes CDR1 SGDLS and CDR2 YYNGEE. The CDR3, as DNA: TGTGCCAGCAGCGTAACAGAAACCTATGGCTACACCTTC. It yields the protein CASSVTETYGYTF.

In DNA, the CDR3 is TGTGCCAGCAGTTTAACTACGAGTAGTGAAGCTTTCTTT. Its translation is CASSLTTSSEAFF. V usage is TRBV12-3 or TRBV12-4 and J usage is TRBJ1-1; D unclear. Trimming stripped 2 bases from V and 7 bases from J, with 11 bases between. CDR3 length: 13 residues.

The rearrangement joins TRBV18 to TRBJ1-1; possible D gene TRBD1, 5 bases. CDR1 KGHSH and CDR2 LQKENI come from the germline V gene. V lost 0 bases and J lost 5, with 16 bases in between. This CDR3 comprises 16 residues. The CDR3 region is CASSPPVGGVRTEAFF. The CDR3 nucleotides are TGTGCCAGCTCACCACCGGTGGGGGGAGTGAGAACTGAAGCTTTCTTT.

V and J are TRBV11-2 and TRBJ1-3; D remains ambiguous. The CDR3 runs to 15 residues. Germline CDR1 and CDR2: SGHAT and FQNNGV. Trimming stripped 1 base from V and 4 bases from J, with 11 bases between. The DNA of the CDR3 is TGTGCCAGCAGCTTAGGCGACGGGTGGGGAAACACCATATATTTT. Amino acid sequence: CASSLGDGWGNTIYF.

V gene TRBV13 combines with J gene TRBJ1-2, with D possibly being TRBD1 (6 bases). The CDR3 consists of 16 residues. Germline CDR1 is PRHDT and CDR2 is FYEKMQ (reference sequence). Trimming pared 0 bases from V and 0 bases from J, leaving 11 bases between. The CDR3 loop reads CASSLGQGPTNYGYTF. For the CDR3, the DNA is TGTGCCAGCAGCTTAGGACAGGGACCTACTAACTATGGCTACACCTTC.

This chain links TRBV6-5 with TRBJ1-2; 11 bases fit TRBD1. The CDR3 runs 15 residues. Germline lookup yields CDR1 MNHEY and CDR2 SVGAGI. Trimming at V came to 6 bases and at J to 4 bases, leaving 7 bases not matched to a gene. Here the CDR3 reads CASRSGTGGGYGYTF. In DNA, the CDR3 is TGTGCCAGCAGGTCCGGGACAGGGGGTGGCTATGGCTACACCTTC.

This clone was seen only a few times. The rearrangement uses TRBV7-8 and TRBJ1-1; possibly TRBD1 for D (5 bases). V shed 5 bases and J shed 4 bases, with 14 bases lying between them. The CDR3 sequence is 14 residues long. CDR1 SGHVS and CDR2 FQNEAQ come from the germline V gene. CDR3: CASSPGGSSTEAFF. The CDR3 coding sequence is TGTGCCAGCAGCCCCGGGGGGAGCAGCACTGAAGCTTTCTTT.

The rearrangement links TRBV7-3 to TRBJ2-6; perhaps TRBD1 as D (5 bases). The germline CDR1 and CDR2 sequences are SGHTA and FQGTGA. This CDR3 has 16 residues. The V and J ends lost 4 bases and 5 bases respectively, with 15 bases between them. CDR3 protein: CASSSSPDKRANVLTF. The CDR3, as DNA: TGTGCCAGCAGCTCCTCGCCGGACAAACGGGCCAACGTCCTGACTTTC.

This clone was observed once. The V gene is TRBV27, the J gene TRBJ1-2; maybe TRBD1 (5 bases). CDR1 is MNHEY, CDR2 SMNVEV, per germline (reference sequence). CDR3 length equals 13 residues. V was pared by 3 bases and J by 7 bases, with 12 bases between. The chain's CDR3 is CASSLEGKRGYTF. CDR3 nucleotide sequence: TGTGCCAGCAGTTTGGAGGGGAAGCGTGGCTACACCTTC.

The rearrangement links TRBV3-1 (or the pseudogene TRBV3-2) to TRBJ2-3; 12 bases fit TRBD2. Germline CDR1 is LGHDT and CDR2 is YNNKEL (reference sequence). V shed 0 bases, J shed 6 bases, and the junction held 4 bases outside the gene matches. The CDR3 totals 16 residues. The CDR3 spells CASSQELAGGLDTQYF. CDR3 sequence (DNA): TGTGCCAGCAGCCAAGAGCTAGCGGGGGGGCTGGATACGCAGTATTTT.

This chain connects TRBV7-2 to TRBJ2-1; 11 nucleotides agree with TRBD2. V lost 1 base to trimming and J lost 1 base; unmatched junction nucleotides: 6. The CDR3 spans 18 residues. Germline values: CDR1 SGHTA, CDR2 FQGNSA. CDR3 residues: CASSLVAGGLGSYNEQFF. Written as DNA, the CDR3 is TGTGCCAGCAGCTTAGTAGCGGGGGGGCTAGGGTCCTACAATGAGCAGTTCTTC.

CDR3 in amino acids: CASSQTTGNTEAFF. CDR3 nucleotide sequence: TGTGCCAGCAGCCAGACGACAGGGAACACTGAAGCTTTCTTT. The chain carries TRBV11-2 and TRBJ1-1, with a tentative D call TRBD1 (6 bases). In germline, CDR1 is SGHAT, CDR2 FQNNGV. The CDR3 is made up of 14 amino acids. The V gene lost 5 bases and the J gene lost 1 base, with 11 bases spanning the gap.

This chain uses TRBV19 with TRBJ1-5; D possibly corresponds to TRBD1 (6 bases). Germline CDR1 reads LNHDA; CDR2 reads SQIVND (reference sequence). Trimming took 10 bases from V and 0 from J, leaving 7 bases between them. The CDR3 sequence is 12 residues long. The CDR3 DNA sequence: TGTGCCACCAGGGGTAGCAATCAGCCCCAGCATTTT. Its protein product is CATRGSNQPQHF.

This clone was observed a handful of times. The chain joins TRBV5-1 to TRBJ1-2; D is ambiguous. Trimming removed 2 bases at V and 4 bases at J, with 12 bases between. CDR1 is SGHRS, CDR2 YFSETQ, per germline. This CDR3 has 14 residues. DNA of the CDR3: TGCGCCAGCAGCTTCCATGAGGCCCTCTATGGCTACACCTTC. The encoded protein is CASSFHEALYGYTF.